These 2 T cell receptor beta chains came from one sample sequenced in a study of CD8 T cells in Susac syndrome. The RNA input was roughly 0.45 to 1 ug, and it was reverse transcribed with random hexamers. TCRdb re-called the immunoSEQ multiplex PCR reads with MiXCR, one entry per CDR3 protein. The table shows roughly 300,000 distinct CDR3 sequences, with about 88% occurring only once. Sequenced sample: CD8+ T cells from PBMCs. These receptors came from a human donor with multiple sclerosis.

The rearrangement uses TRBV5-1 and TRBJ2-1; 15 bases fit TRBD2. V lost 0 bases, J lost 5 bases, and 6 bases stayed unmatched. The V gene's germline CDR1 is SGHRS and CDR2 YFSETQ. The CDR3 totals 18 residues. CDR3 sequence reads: CASSLEGLAGGPHNEQFF. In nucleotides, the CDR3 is TGCGCCAGCAGCTTGGAAGGACTAGCGGGAGGGCCACACAATGAGCAGTTCTTC.

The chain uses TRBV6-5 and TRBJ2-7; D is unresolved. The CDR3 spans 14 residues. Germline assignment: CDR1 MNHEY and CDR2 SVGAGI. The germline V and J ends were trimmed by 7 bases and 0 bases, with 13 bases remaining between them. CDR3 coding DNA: TGTGCCAGCACAGTGGCGCCCAGCTCCTACGAGCAGTACTTC. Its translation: CASTVAPSSYEQYF.